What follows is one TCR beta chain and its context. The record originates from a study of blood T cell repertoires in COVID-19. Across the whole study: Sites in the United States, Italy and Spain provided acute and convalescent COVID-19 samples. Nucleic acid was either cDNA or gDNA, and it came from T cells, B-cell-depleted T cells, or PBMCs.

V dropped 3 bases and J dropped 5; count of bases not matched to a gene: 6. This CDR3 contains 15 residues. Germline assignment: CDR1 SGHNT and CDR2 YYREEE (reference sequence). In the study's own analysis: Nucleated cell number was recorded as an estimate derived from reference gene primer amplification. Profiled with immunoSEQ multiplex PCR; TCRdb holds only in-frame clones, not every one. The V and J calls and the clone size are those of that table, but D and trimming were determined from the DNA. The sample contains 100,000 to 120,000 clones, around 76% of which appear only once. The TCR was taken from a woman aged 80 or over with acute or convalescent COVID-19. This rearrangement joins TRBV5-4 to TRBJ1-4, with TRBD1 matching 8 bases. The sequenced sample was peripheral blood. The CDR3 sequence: CASSSRTGRNEKLFF. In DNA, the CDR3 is TGTGCCAGCAGCTCGCGGACAGGGAGGAATGAAAAACTGTTTTTT.